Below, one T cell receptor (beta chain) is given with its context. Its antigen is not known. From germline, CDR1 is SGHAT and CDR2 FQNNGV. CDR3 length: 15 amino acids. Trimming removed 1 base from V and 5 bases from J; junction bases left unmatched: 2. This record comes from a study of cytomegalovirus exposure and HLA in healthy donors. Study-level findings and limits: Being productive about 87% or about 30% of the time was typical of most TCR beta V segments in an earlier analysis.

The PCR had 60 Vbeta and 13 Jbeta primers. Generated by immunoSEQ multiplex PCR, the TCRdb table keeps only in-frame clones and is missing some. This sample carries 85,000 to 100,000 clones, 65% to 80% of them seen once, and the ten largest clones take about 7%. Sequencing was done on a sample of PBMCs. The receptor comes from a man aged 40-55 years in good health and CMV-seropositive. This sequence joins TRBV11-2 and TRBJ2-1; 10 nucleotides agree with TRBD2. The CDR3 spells CASSLALAGNNEQFF. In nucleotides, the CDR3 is TGTGCCAGCAGCTTAGCACTAGCGGGGAACAATGAGCAGTTCTTC. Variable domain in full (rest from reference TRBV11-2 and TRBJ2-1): EAGVAQSPRYKIIEKRQSVAFWCNPISGHATLYWYQQILGQGPKLLIQFQNNGVVDDSQLPKDRFSAERLKGVDSTLKIQPAKLEDSAVYLCASSLALAGNNEQFFGPGTRLTVL.